The 3 T cell receptor beta chains listed next were all sequenced from one sample in a study of cytomegalovirus exposure and HLA in healthy donors. Both 60 Vbeta primers and 13 Jbeta primers went into the PCR. This table comes from immunoSEQ multiplex PCR, and its TCRdb copy is limited to in-frame clones, with some not included. The repertoire includes roughly 130,000 clones, around 80% of them detected once, and approximately 3.1% sits in the top ten. Sequencing input: PBMCs. The receptor source for this set is a young woman in good health and CMV-seropositive.

This rearrangement joins TRBV27 to TRBJ1-2, with 7 bases aligning to TRBD1. The V gene end was trimmed by 2 bases and the J gene end by 7 bases; junction bases not matched to a gene: 7. This CDR3 region has 14 residues. Germline V gives CDR1 MNHEY, CDR2 SMNVEV (reference sequence). DNA for the CDR3: TGTGCCAGCAGTTTAACAGGGGCCTTGAGTGGCTACACCTTC. This codes for CASSLTGALSGYTF.

This chain connects TRBV7-3 to TRBJ2-1; 11 nucleotides align to TRBD2. After removal of 3 bases from V and 9 bases from J, the junction contained 7 bases not matched to a gene. This CDR3 has 15 residues. The V gene's germline CDR1 is SGHTA and CDR2 FQGTGA. The CDR3: CASSLDSGGGIEQFF. The DNA of the CDR3 is TGTGCCAGCAGCTTGGATAGCGGGGGGGGAATTGAGCAGTTCTTC.

J is TRBJ1-3 and V is TRBV6-1, with D perhaps TRBD1 (5 bases). The CDR3 sequence is 15 residues long. Germline values: CDR1 MNHNS, CDR2 SASEGT. Trimming took off 3 bases at V and 2 bases at J, with 11 bases between the two ends. The CDR3: CASSDQGPPGNTIYF. The CDR3 coding sequence is TGTGCCAGCAGTGACCAGGGTCCCCCTGGAAACACCATATATTTT.